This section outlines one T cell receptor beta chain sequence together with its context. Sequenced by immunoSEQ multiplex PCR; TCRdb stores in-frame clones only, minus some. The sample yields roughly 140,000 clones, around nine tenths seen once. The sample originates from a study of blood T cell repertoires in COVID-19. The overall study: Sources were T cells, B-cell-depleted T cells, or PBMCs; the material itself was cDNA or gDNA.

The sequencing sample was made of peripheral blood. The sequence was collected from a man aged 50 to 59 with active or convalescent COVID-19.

CDR3 residues: CASSLQGADYGYTF. DNA of the CDR3: TGTGCCAGCAGCCTACAGGGGGCGGACTATGGCTACACCTTC. V gene TRBV7-9 combines with J gene TRBJ1-2; 9 bases are a match to TRBD1. The germline CDR1 and CDR2 sequences are SEHNR and FQNEAQ (reference sequence). V was clipped by 5 bases and J by 3 bases; unmatched bases: 4. The CDR3 loop spans 14 amino acids.